This T cell receptor (beta chain) was sequenced in a study of shared clonotypes between healthy human individuals. As for the study in general: The cohort comprised a couple of women and a few men. Their ages spanned 18 to 49 years.

The CDR3 is 15 amino acids. With V trimmed by 3 bases and J by 10 bases, 9 bases remained unmatched. The germline gives CDR1 KGHSH, CDR2 LQKENI. An assay was performed, and its level was deep. Clones were sequenced by immunoSEQ multiplex PCR, and TCRdb holds only the in-frame ones, with some missing. Of about 1 million clones listed, 78% are singletons. The chain recombines TRBV18 with TRBJ1-6; 7 positions agree with TRBD1. The TCR was taken from a man younger than 35 in good health. Some clones in this sample may be carry-over from other donors' samples. The sequenced sample consisted of memory CD4+ T cells from PBMCs. Subset in this sample: CD45RA-negative fraction. The CDR3: CASSPPEGGLSPLHF. The CDR3 nucleotides are TGTGCCAGCTCACCCCCCGAAGGGGGCCTCTCACCCCTCCACTTT. Drawing the rest from reference TRBV18 and TRBJ1-6, the complete variable domain is NAGVMQNPRHLVRRRGQEARLRCSPMKGHSHVYWYRQLPEEGLKFMVYLQKENIIDESGMPKERFSAEFPKEGPSILRIQQVVRGDSAAYFCASSPPEGGLSPLHFGNGTRLTVT.